A selection of T cell receptor beta chains follows, all from one sample in a study of T cell changes during pregnancy in multiple sclerosis. The table came from immunoSEQ multiplex PCR; TCRdb's copy has only in-frame clones and leaves some out. Among over 25,000 clones listed, around 92% were seen once. The sequences come from CD8+ T cells from peripheral blood mononuclear cells, collected in the second trimester of pregnancy. The origin of the receptors is a female donor in good health, enrolled as a control in a pregnancy study. The CDR3 runs from the conserved cysteine through the conserved F or W. Each record gives: clone size, J gene, V gene, D gene, CDR3 protein, CDR3 DNA. D genes are given only for firm matches. Clone size is shown for a subset of rows, as once, few, many or a class of expanded clone.

NA	TRBJ1-1	TRBV19	TRBD1	CASSIPNRGLMNTEAFF	TGTGCCAGTAGTATACCCAACAGGGGCCTCATGAACACTGAAGCTTTCTTT
NA	TRBJ2-5	TRBV5-4	TRBD1	CASSPDRVIGQETQYF	TGTGCCAGCAGCCCCGACAGGGTAATTGGGCAAGAGACCCAGTACTTC
NA	TRBJ2-1	TRBV27	NA	CASSTKQASSYNEQFF	TGTGCCAGCAGTACGAAACAGGCGAGCTCCTACAATGAGCAGTTCTTC
NA	TRBJ1-5	TRBV5-6	NA	CASSLSAGRGSNQPQHF	TGTGCCAGCAGCTTGTCGGCAGGCCGAGGGAGCAATCAGCCCCAGCATTTT
NA	TRBJ1-1	TRBV5-1	NA	CASSKDSLAAGTEAFF	TGCGCCAGCAGCAAAGATTCATTAGCCGCAGGGACTGAAGCTTTCTTT
NA	TRBJ2-2	TRBV6-5	NA	CASSYGQTGGELFF	TGTGCCAGCAGTTACGGACAGACGGGCGGGGAGCTGTTTTTT
NA	TRBJ2-3	TRBV11-1	NA	CASSLGDFLGADTQYF	TGTGCCAGCAGCTTAGGGGACTTCTTGGGGGCAGATACGCAGTATTTT
NA	TRBJ2-2	TRBV19	TRBD1	CAIEGQGANTGELFF	TGTGCCATTGAAGGACAGGGTGCGAACACCGGGGAGCTGTTTTTT
NA	TRBJ1-5	TRBV5-6	NA	CASSSRGGWGAQPQHF	TGTGCCAGCAGCTCGAGGGGGGGGTGGGGCGCTCAGCCCCAGCATTTT
NA	TRBJ2-7	TRBV4-3	NA	CASSPTEDSYEQYF	TGCGCCAGCAGCCCCACTGAGGATTCCTACGAGCAGTACTTC
NA	TRBJ2-7	TRBV6-1	NA	CASSVSGGGRSYEQYF	TGTGCCAGCAGTGTGTCAGGGGGCGGGAGATCCTACGAGCAGTACTTC
NA	TRBJ1-5	TRBV6-5	TRBD1	CASGWDRGKSNQPQHF	TGTGCCAGCGGTTGGGACAGGGGGAAGAGCAATCAGCCCCAGCATTTT
NA	TRBJ2-2	TRBV5-4	NA	CASRLVLGMEGFDGELFF	TGTGCCAGCAGGCTTGTCCTGGGAATGGAGGGCTTCGACGGGGAGCTGTTTTTT
NA	TRBJ1-2	TRBV6-5	TRBD1	CASSYAGTGGSGYTF	TGTGCCAGCAGTTACGCGGGGACAGGGGGCTCTGGCTACACCTTC
NA	TRBJ1-1	TRBV7-9	NA	CASSPDRYDLYPEAFF	TGTGCCAGCAGCCCCGACAGGTATGATCTTTACCCTGAAGCTTTCTTT
NA	TRBJ1-4	TRBV4-3	NA	CASSQDADLGEKLFF	TGCGCCAGCAGCCAAGATGCGGACTTAGGGGAAAAACTGTTTTTT
NA	TRBJ1-2	TRBV7-9	NA	CASSPWGDGYTF	TGTGCCAGCAGCCCGTGGGGGGATGGCTACACCTTC
NA	TRBJ1-6	TRBV6-5	NA	CASSSGSGGHPLHF	TGTGCCAGCAGCTCTGGATCCGGGGGTCACCCCCTCCACTTT
once	TRBJ2-4	TRBV6-5	NA	CASSLSSYPKNIQYF	TGTGCCAGCAGCCTAAGCTCTTACCCCAAAAACATTCAGTACTTC
NA	TRBJ2-7	TRBV4-3	TRBD1	CASSPARGPSYEQYF	TGCGCCAGCAGCCCCGCGAGGGGGCCTTCCTACGAGCAGTACTTC
once	TRBJ1-1	TRBV11-3	NA	CASVSVKRGFGASQRRAFF	TGTGCCTCTGTATCCGTAAAGCGGGGGTTCGGCGCATCTCAGAGGAGAGCTTTCTTT
NA	TRBJ2-5	TRBV4-2	NA	CASSQPGYQETQYF	TGTGCCAGCAGCCAACCGGGATACCAAGAGACCCAGTACTTC
NA	TRBJ1-6	TRBV25-1	NA	CASSEWVVETANSPLHF	TGTGCCAGCAGTGAATGGGTCGTGGAGACGGCGAATTCACCCCTCCACTTT
once	TRBJ1-1	TRBV6-5	TRBD1	CASSYEGTVNTEAFF	TGTGCCAGCAGTTACGAAGGGACAGTGAACACTGAAGCTTTCTTT
NA	TRBJ1-3	TRBV6-1	NA	CASSEREFSGNTIYF	TGTGCCAGCAGTGAACGTGAGTTCTCTGGAAACACCATATATTTT
NA	TRBJ1-2	TRBV27	NA	CASRGPGWGYTF	TGTGCCAGCAGAGGTCCGGGGTGGGGCTACACCTTC
NA	TRBJ2-7	TRBV5-5	NA	CASSLGRGRNEQYF	TGTGCCAGCAGCCTAGGAAGAGGGAGGAACGAGCAGTACTTC
NA	TRBJ1-1	TRBV19	TRBD1	CASLLFDRGNTEAFF	TGTGCCAGCTTGCTTTTTGACAGGGGGAACACTGAAGCTTTCTTT
once	TRBJ1-5	TRBV7-9	TRBD1	CASSPTGTGYQPQHF	TGTGCCAGCAGCCCGACAGGGACAGGGTATCAGCCCCAGCATTTT
NA	TRBJ2-7	TRBV13	TRBD1	CASSSRTGGGEGGSYEQYF	TGTGCCAGCAGCTCTCGGACAGGGGGCGGTGAAGGTGGGTCCTACGAGCAGTACTTC
NA	TRBJ1-1	TRBV7-9	NA	CASSHTMNTEAFF	TGTGCCAGCAGCCACACAATGAACACTGAAGCTTTCTTT
NA	TRBJ1-2	TRBV7-8	NA	CASSLGGGLWDGYTF	TGTGCCAGCAGCTTGGGAGGGGGGCTCTGGGATGGCTACACCTTC
NA	TRBJ2-6	TRBV27	NA	CASTQAGANVLTF	TGTGCCAGCACCCAGGCTGGGGCCAACGTCCTGACTTTC
NA	TRBJ2-1	TRBV7-2	TRBD2	CASSSVREELSYNEQFF	TGTGCCAGCAGCTCCGTCCGGGAGGAGCTCTCCTACAATGAGCAGTTCTTC
NA	TRBJ1-1	TRBV7-8	TRBD1	CASSYTGETGTEAFF	TGTGCCAGCAGTTATACAGGGGAAACAGGCACTGAAGCTTTCTTT
NA	TRBJ2-1	TRBV7-2	TRBD2	CASSFHSGESPYNEQFF	TGTGCCAGCAGCTTCCATAGCGGGGAAAGCCCCTACAATGAGCAGTTCTTC
NA	TRBJ2-1	TRBV13	NA	CASSSGLSYNEQFF	TGTGCCAGCAGCTCGGGACTGAGCTACAATGAGCAGTTCTTC
NA	TRBJ2-7	TRBV4-3	TRBD2	CASSQGVAGALTDEQYF	TGCGCCAGCAGCCAAGGGGTAGCGGGGGCTCTTACCGACGAGCAGTACTTC
NA	TRBJ2-3	TRBV7-2	NA	CASSLLADTQYF	TGTGCCAGCAGCCTGTTAGCAGATACGCAGTATTTT